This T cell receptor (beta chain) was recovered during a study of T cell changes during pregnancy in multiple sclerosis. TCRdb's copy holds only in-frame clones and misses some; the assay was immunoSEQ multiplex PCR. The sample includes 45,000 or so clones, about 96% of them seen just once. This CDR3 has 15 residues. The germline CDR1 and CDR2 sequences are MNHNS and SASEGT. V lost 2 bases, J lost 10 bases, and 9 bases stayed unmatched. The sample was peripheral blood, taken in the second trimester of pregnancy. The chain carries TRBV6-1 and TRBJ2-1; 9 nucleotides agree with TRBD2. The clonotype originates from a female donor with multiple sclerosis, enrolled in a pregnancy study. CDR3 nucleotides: TGTGCCAGCAGTGAACGGAGCGGGGGGCCCGGGGAGCAGTTCTTC. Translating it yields CASSERSGGPGEQFF.